This TCR beta chain was retrieved from a study of OX40 agonist ivuxolimab in advanced cancers. Clones were sequenced by immunoSEQ multiplex PCR, and TCRdb holds only the in-frame ones, with some missing. The sample records roughly 43,000 clones, 75% to 90% being singletons. A single count supports this clone. This sample comprised CD4+ or CD8+ T cells sorted from blood, obtained in a trial of the OX40 agonist ivuxolimab. The receptor's source is an adult with an advanced solid tumor such as melanoma, head and neck, liver or kidney cancer.

This CDR3 is CASSFVPGGEQYF. DNA for the CDR3: TGTGCCAGCAGCTTCGTGCCAGGGGGTGAGCAGTACTTC. The chain uses TRBV5-5 and TRBJ2-7, with 7 bases aligning to TRBD1. The V gene end was trimmed by 2 bases and the J gene end by 7 bases; junction bases not matched to a gene: 6. The CDR3 sequence is 13 residues long. Germline V gene data show CDR1 as SGHKS and CDR2 as YYEKEE (reference sequence).